The 4 T cell receptor beta chains presented below share a single source sample, sequenced in a study of T cells in Graves' hyperthyroidism and ophthalmopathy. TCR beta CDR3 sequences were amplified from RNA transcripts. The HTBI primer set was used in a first-round RT-PCR of the TCR CDR3. MiXCR, run by TCRdb on the multiplex PCR reads, gives a single entry per CDR3 protein. The sample shows approximately 590,000 distinct CDR3 sequences, less than 20% of them seen only once. Sequencing was carried out using blood. Receptor source: a woman under 40 with Graves' hyperthyroidism.

This clonotype was recorded many times. The CDR3 DNA reads TGTGCCTGGGGGACTAGGGGTAGCGATGAGCAGTTCTTC. Its translation is CAWGTRGSDEQFF. The rearrangement links TRBV30 to TRBJ2-1; TRBD2 matches at 8 bases. Germline trimming cut 5 bases from V and 8 bases from J; bases unmatched to any gene: 8. The CDR3 is 13 amino acids. Germline V lookup: CDR1 GTSNPN, CDR2 SVGIG (reference sequence).

Points on this clonotype: One end of the junction is discordant with germline, which a read error may explain. The chain recombines TRBV12-3 or TRBV12-4 with TRBJ1-1; D perhaps matches TRBD1 (6 bases). CDR3 length: 13 residues. In nucleotides, the CDR3 is TGTGCCAGCAGCCAGGGGAGGAACACTGAAGCTTCCTTT. Residues: CASSQGRNTEASF.

As for this clonotype: A much larger clone is a single base away; this may be a read error. A read error is likely, as this CDR3 ends without the conserved phenylalanine or tryptophan. The chain is built from TRBV2 and TRBJ2-7; TRBD2 is a possible D gene (6 bases). The CDR3 loop spans 13 amino acids. V lost 7 bases, J lost 3 bases, and 13 bases lay in between. Germline V lookup: CDR1 SNHLY, CDR2 FYNNEI. This CDR3 reads CASTRLENYEQYL. Written as DNA, the CDR3 is TGTGCCAGCACCAGACTAGAGAACTACGAGCAGTACCTC.

The CDR3 DNA follows: TGCAGTGCTAGAGGGGCCGGGACAGCTTCGAGAGATACGCAGTATTTT. As protein: CSARGAGTASRDTQYF. The chain couples TRBV20-1 to TRBJ2-3, with TRBD1 matching over 7 bases. Germline V lookup: CDR1 DFQATT, CDR2 SNEGSKA (reference sequence). The CDR3 covers 16 residues. The junction had 12 bases not matched to a gene; V was cut back by 1 base and J by 5 bases.